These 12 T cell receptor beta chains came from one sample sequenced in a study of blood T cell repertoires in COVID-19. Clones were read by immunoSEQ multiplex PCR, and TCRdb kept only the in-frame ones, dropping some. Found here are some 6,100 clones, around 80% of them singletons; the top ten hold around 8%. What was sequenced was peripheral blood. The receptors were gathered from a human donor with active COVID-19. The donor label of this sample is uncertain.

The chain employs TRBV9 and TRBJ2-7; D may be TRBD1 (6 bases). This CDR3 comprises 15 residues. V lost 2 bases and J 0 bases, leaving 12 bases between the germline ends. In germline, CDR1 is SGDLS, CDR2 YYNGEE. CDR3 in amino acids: CASSVGTLSSYEQYF. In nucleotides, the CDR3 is TGTGCCAGCAGCGTGGGGACATTGAGCTCCTACGAGCAGTACTTC.

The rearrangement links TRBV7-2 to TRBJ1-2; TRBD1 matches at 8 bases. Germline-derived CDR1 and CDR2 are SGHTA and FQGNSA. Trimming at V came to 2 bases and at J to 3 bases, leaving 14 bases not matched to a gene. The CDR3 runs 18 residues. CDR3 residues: CASSLTTARTGSHYGYTF. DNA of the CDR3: TGTGCCAGCAGCTTAACGACGGCTAGGACAGGGAGCCACTATGGCTACACCTTC. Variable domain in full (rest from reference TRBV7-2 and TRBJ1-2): GAGVSQSPSNKVTEKGKDVELRCDPISGHTALYWYRQSLGQGLEFLIYFQGNSAPDKSGLPSDRFSAERTGGSVSTLTIQRTQQEDSAVYLCASSLTTARTGSHYGYTFGSGTRLTVV.

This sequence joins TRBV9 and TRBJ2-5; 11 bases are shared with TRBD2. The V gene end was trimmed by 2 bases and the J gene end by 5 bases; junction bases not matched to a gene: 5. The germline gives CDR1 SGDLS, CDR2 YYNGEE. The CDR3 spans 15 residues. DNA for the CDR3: TGTGCCAGCAGCGTTAGCGGGAGGGCGGTCGAGACCCAGTACTTC. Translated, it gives CASSVSGRAVETQYF.

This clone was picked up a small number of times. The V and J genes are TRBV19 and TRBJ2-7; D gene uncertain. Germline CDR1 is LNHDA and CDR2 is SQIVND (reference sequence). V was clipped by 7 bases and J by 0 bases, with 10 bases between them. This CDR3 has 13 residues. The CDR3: CASKQESSYEQYF. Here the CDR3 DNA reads TGTGCCAGTAAGCAAGAAAGCTCCTACGAGCAGTACTTC.

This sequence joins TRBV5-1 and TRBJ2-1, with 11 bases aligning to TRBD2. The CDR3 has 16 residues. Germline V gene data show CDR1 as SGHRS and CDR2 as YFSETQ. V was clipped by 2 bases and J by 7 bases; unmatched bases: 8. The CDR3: CASSFIAGGSGNEQFF. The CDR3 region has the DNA TGCGCCAGCAGCTTTATAGCGGGAGGGTCGGGGAATGAGCAGTTCTTC.

In DNA, the CDR3 is TGTGCCAGCAGCTCCCTAGCGGGGCGAGGCACAGATACGCAGTATTTT. This gives the protein CASSSLAGRGTDTQYF. The chain has TRBV13 and TRBJ2-3, with TRBD2 matching 9 bases. The V gene's germline CDR1 is PRHDT and CDR2 FYEKMQ (reference sequence). V was pared by 4 bases and J by 1 base, with 6 bases of the junction left unmatched. The CDR3 loop spans 16 amino acids.

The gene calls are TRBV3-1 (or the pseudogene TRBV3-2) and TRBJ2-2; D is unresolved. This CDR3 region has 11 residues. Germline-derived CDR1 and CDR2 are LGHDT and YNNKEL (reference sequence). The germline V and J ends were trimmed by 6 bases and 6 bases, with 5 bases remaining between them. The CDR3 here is CASRSAGELFF. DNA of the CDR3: TGTGCCAGCAGGTCCGCCGGGGAGCTGTTTTTT.

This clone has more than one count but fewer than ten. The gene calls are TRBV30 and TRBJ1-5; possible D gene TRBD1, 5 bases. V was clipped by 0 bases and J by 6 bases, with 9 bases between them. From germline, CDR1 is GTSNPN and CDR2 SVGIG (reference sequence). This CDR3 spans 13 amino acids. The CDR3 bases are TGTGCCTGGAGTGTGAAGGGGCGTCAGCCCCAGCATTTT. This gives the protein CAWSVKGRQPQHF. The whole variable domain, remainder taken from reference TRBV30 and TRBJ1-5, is SQTIHQWPATLVQPVGSPLSLECTVEGTSNPNLYWYRQAAGRGLQLLFYSVGIGQISSEVPQNLSASRPQDRQFILSSKKLLLSDSGFYLCAWSVKGRQPQHFGDGTRLSIL.

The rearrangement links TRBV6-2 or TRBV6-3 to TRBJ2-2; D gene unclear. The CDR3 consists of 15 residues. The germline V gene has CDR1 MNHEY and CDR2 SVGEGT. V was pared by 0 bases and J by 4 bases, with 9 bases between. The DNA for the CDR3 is TGTGCCAGCAGTTACTCGGCTCCCATCACCGGGGAGCTGTTTTTT. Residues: CASSYSAPITGELFF.

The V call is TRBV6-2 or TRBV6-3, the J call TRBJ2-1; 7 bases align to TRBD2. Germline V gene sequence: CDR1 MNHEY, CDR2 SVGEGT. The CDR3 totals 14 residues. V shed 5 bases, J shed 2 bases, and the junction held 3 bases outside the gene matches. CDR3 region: CASSLLAPYNEQFF. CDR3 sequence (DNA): TGTGCCAGCAGTCTACTAGCGCCCTACAATGAGCAGTTCTTC.

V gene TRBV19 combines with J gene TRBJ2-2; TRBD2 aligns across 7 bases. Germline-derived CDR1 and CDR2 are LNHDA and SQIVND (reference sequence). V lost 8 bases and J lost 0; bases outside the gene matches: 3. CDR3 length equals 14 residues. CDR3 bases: TGTGCCAGTTCAGGGAGGGCGAACACCGGGGAGCTGTTTTTT. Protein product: CASSGRANTGELFF. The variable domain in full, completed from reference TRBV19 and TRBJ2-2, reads DGGITQSPKYLFRKEGQNVTLSCEQNLNHDAMYWYRQDPGQGLRLIYYSQIVNDFQKGDIAEGYSVSREKKESFPLTVTSAQKNPTAFYLCASSGRANTGELFFGEGSRLTVL.

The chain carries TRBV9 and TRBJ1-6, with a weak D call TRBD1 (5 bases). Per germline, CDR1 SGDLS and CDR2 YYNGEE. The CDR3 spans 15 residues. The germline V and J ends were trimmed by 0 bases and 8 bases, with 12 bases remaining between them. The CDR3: CASSVGDRGYSPLHF. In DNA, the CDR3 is TGTGCCAGCAGCGTAGGAGATAGGGGTTATTCACCCCTCCACTTT.